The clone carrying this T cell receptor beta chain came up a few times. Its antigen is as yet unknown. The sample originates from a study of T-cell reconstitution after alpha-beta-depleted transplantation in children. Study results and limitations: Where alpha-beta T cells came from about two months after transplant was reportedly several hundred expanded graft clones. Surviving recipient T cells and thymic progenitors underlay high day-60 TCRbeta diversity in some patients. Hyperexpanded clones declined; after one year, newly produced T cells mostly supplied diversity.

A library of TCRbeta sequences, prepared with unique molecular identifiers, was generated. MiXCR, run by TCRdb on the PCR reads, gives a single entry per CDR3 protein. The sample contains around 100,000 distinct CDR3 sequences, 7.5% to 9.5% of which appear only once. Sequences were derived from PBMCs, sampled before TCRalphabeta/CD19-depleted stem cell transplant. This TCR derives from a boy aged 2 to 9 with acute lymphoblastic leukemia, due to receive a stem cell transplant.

CDR3 sequence: CASSKTGTRETQYF. The CDR3 DNA reads TGCGCCAGCAGCAAAACAGGGACTAGGGAAACCCAGTACTTC. The V call is TRBV5-1, the J call TRBJ2-5, with 8 bases identical to TRBD2. V lost 4 bases, J lost 8 bases, and 10 bases stayed unmatched. This CDR3 has 14 amino acids. Germline lookup yields CDR1 SGHRS and CDR2 YFSETQ.